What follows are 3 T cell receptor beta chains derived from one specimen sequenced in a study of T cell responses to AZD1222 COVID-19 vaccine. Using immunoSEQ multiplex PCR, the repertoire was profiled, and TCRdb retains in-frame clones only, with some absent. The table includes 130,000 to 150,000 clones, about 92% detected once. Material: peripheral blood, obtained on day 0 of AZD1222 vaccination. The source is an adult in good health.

DNA of the CDR3: TGTGCCAGCAGTTACAGGGGGGGCACCGGGGAGCTGTTTTTT. Its translation is CASSYRGGTGELFF. The chain employs TRBV27 and TRBJ2-2, with D tentatively TRBD1 (8 bases). Between the trimmed V and J ends, which lost 4 bases and 4 bases, there was a span of 10 bases. Germline CDR1 is MNHEY and CDR2 is SMNVEV (reference sequence). The CDR3 sequence is 14 residues long.

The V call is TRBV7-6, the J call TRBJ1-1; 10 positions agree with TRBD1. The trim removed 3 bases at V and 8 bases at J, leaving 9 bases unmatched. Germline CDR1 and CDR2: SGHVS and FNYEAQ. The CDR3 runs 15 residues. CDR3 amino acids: CASSFGTGEGTEAFF. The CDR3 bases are TGTGCCAGCAGCTTCGGGACAGGGGAAGGTACGGAAGCTTTCTTT.

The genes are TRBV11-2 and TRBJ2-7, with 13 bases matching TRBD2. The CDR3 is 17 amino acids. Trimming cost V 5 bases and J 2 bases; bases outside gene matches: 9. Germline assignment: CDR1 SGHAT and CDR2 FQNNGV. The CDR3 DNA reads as TGTGCCAGCAGCCCTACTAGCGGGGGGGGTGCTCCCTACGAGCAGTACTTC. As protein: CASSPTSGGGAPYEQYF. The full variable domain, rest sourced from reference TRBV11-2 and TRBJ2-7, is EAGVAQSPRYKIIEKRQSVAFWCNPISGHATLYWYQQILGQGPKLLIQFQNNGVVDDSQLPKDRFSAERLKGVDSTLKIQPAKLEDSAVYLCASSPTSGGGAPYEQYFGPGTRLTVT.